A selection of T cell receptor beta chains follows, all from one sample in a study of cytomegalovirus exposure and HLA in healthy donors. The method was immunoSEQ multiplex PCR; TCRdb's version includes in-frame clones alone and lacks a portion of them. The sample lists fewer than 250,000 clones; more than 75% were seen once. Source material: PBMCs. These receptors came from a man aged 40-55 years in good health and CMV-seropositive. Both conserved end residues are part of each CDR3. Fields, in order: J gene, V gene, clone size, D gene, CDR3 DNA, CDR3 protein. The D gene is left open where the match is weak. Size tells how often a clone was seen (once, few, many) or the class of an expanded clone, and some rows leave it out.

>TRBJ2-4|TRBV27|NA|NA
TGTGCCAGCAGCCCGCACGGGACACAGCTAGCCAAAAACATTCAGTACTTC
CASSPHGTQLAKNIQYF
>TRBJ1-4|TRBV6-5|few|TRBD1
TGTGCCAGCGATAACACAGGGGTTGGGGAAAAACTGTTTTTT
CASDNTGVGEKLFF
>TRBJ2-5|TRBV4-1|NA|TRBD1
TGTGCCAGCAGCCAAGATCCCGGACAGGGGGCAGAGACCCAGTACTTC
CASSQDPGQGAETQYF
>TRBJ2-7|TRBV7-2|NA|NA
TGTGCCAGCAGTAAACGACAGGGAGGATACGAGCAGTACTTC
CASSKRQGGYEQYF
>TRBJ1-4|TRBV6-1|few|NA
TGTGCCAGCATCGGCGGGGAAAAACTGTTTTTT
CASIGGEKLFF
>TRBJ2-3|TRBV4-1|NA|TRBD2
TGCGCCAGCAGCCAAGATCGTTGGACTAGCCGCACAGATACGCAGTATTTT
CASSQDRWTSRTDTQYF
>TRBJ1-2|TRBV4-3|NA|TRBD1
TGCGCCAGCAGCCAATACAGGGGAGGCTACACCTTC
CASSQYRGGYTF
>TRBJ1-4|TRBV6-1|NA|NA
TGTGCCAGCAGTGACGGTTTAACTAATGAAAAACTGTTTTTT
CASSDGLTNEKLFF
>TRBJ2-5|TRBV4-2|NA|TRBD2
TGTGCCAGCAGCCAAGACCCAGCGGGGGGGCCAGCGACCCAGTACTTC
CASSQDPAGGPATQYF
>TRBJ2-2|TRBV2|NA|TRBD2
TGTGCCAGCAGTCGGTACCGGGGGGACACCGGGGAGCTGTTTTTT
CASSRYRGDTGELFF
>TRBJ2-3|TRBV27|NA|TRBD2
TGTGCCAGCAGGACAGCGGGAGAACATACGCAGTATTTT
CASRTAGEHTQYF
>TRBJ1-3|TRBV5-1|NA|NA
TGCGCCAGCAGCTTGGGGTCAACCGGCTCTGGAAACACCATATATTTT
CASSLGSTGSGNTIYF
>TRBJ1-4|TRBV5-1|few|TRBD1
TGCGCCAGCAGCGGAGGCCATGCAGGGGGCTATCTTGGAGGAGAAAAACTGTTTTTT
CASSGGHAGGYLGGEKLFF
>TRBJ2-5|TRBV27|NA|TRBD2
TGTGCCAGCAGTTTAGCGGGGGGTTATAAGGAGACCCAGTACTTC
CASSLAGGYKETQYF
>TRBJ2-3|TRBV7-3|NA|TRBD2
TGTGCCAGCAGCAGGACTAGCGGGGAATCGCCAGATACGCAGTATTTT
CASSRTSGESPDTQYF
>TRBJ2-7|TRBV18|NA|NA
TGTGCCAGCTCACCAAGCGGGACAGGTGTGTACGAGCAGTACTTC
CASSPSGTGVYEQYF
>TRBJ2-1|TRBV11-2|NA|NA
TGTGCCAGCAGCACGCCCGAGGTAGAGCAGTTCTTC
CASSTPEVEQFF
>TRBJ2-7|TRBV29-1|NA|TRBD1
TGCAGCGCTACGTTTAAGCGGACAGGGTGGGAGCAGTACTTC
CSATFKRTGWEQYF
>TRBJ1-5|TRBV7-8|NA|NA
TGTGCCAGCAGCCCCCTTCGCGATCAGCCCCAGCATTTT
CASSPLRDQPQHF
>TRBJ2-7|TRBV7-9|NA|NA
TGTGCCAGCAGCGCCCCCGGGACTCTGATCATGAGCTCCTACGAGCAGTACTTC
CASSAPGTLIMSSYEQYF
>TRBJ2-5|TRBV29-1|NA|NA
TGCGGCGTCCAGGGGGGGACAGGTCAAGAGACCCAGTACTTC
CGVQGGTGQETQYF
>TRBJ2-7|TRBV28|NA|NA
TGTGCCAGCAGTGGGCCTCAGGGGTCCTACGAGCAGTACTTC
CASSGPQGSYEQYF
>TRBJ1-1|TRBV6-5|NA|TRBD1
TGTGCCAGCATTGGGGACAGGGGGGAAGCTTTCTTT
CASIGDRGEAFF
>TRBJ2-7|TRBV6-5|NA|NA
TGTGCCAGCACCTATAAGGGGTACGAATGGTTC
CASTYKGYEWF
>TRBJ2-3|TRBV11-2|NA|TRBD1
TGTGCCAGCAGCCCCCGGGACAGGCTCACAGATACGCAGTATTTT
CASSPRDRLTDTQYF
>TRBJ2-1|TRBV5-1|NA|NA
TGCGCCAGCAGCTTCGGAGGTGACAATGAGCAGTTCTTC
CASSFGGDNEQFF
>TRBJ2-7|TRBV7-6|NA|NA
TGTGCCAGCAGCTTAGTCGCAGGGAAAGCCTACGAGCAGTACTTC
CASSLVAGKAYEQYF
>TRBJ2-3|TRBV19|NA|TRBD1
TGTGCCAGTAGTATCCAGGGGGCGGATACGCAGTATTTT
CASSIQGADTQYF
>TRBJ1-1|TRBV11-2|few|NA
TGTGCCAGCAGCCCCCAACAGGGAAACATGAACACTGAAGCTTTCTTT
CASSPQQGNMNTEAFF
>TRBJ2-7|TRBV6-6|NA|TRBD2
TGTGCCAGCAGTTCGACTAGCGGGGACGAGCAGTACTTC
CASSSTSGDEQYF
>TRBJ2-1|TRBV4-3|NA|TRBD2
TGCGCCAGCAGCCAAGCTGGGGTCTATTTTCGGTCGGGAGGGCCCTATGAGCAGTTCTTC
CASSQAGVYFRSGGPYEQFF
>TRBJ2-7|TRBV18|NA|TRBD1
TGTGCCAGCTCACCACCGGGACAGGGACCCTACGAGCAGTACTTC
CASSPPGQGPYEQYF
>TRBJ2-1|TRBV6-6|NA|TRBD2
TGTGCCGTGCGGGGGGGCCTGGATGAGCAGTTCTTC
CAVRGGLDEQFF
>TRBJ2-6|TRBV18|once|NA
TGTGCCAGCTCACCCGGACAGATAAGCTCTGGGGCCAACGTCCTGACTTTC
CASSPGQISSGANVLTF
>TRBJ1-2|TRBV4-2|NA|TRBD1
TGTGCCAGCAGCCAGCACAGGGGGGACAGGGCCTATGGCTACACCTTC
CASSQHRGDRAYGYTF
>TRBJ2-6|TRBV10-3|NA|NA
TGTGCCATCAGCCCTGGGACATCGGGCTCTGGGGCCAACGTCCTGACTTTC
CAISPGTSGSGANVLTF
>TRBJ2-1|TRBV7-2|NA|NA
TGTGCCAGCAGCTTAGAGGTGACTTCAATTGTAGGTGAGCAGTTCTTC
CASSLEVTSIVGEQFF
>TRBJ1-3|TRBV6-1|NA|TRBD1
TGTGCCACCCGACGGACAGGGGAGGACACCATATATTTT
CATRRTGEDTIYF
>TRBJ1-2|TRBV6-5|NA|TRBD1
TGTGCCAGCAGTAGGGGGCACGGCTACACCTTC
CASSRGHGYTF
>TRBJ2-3|TRBV9|NA|NA
TGTGCCAGCAGCAGGACACCTTCCCCAGATACGCAGTATTTT
CASSRTPSPDTQYF
>TRBJ2-7|TRBV7-9|NA|TRBD2
TGTGCCAGCAGCTTAAGGGGACTAGCGGGGGACTACGAGCAGTACTTC
CASSLRGLAGDYEQYF
>TRBJ1-4|TRBV6-1|NA|TRBD1
TGTGCCAGCAGTACGACAGGGACTAATGAAAAACTGTTTTTT
CASSTTGTNEKLFF
>TRBJ2-7|TRBV4-1|NA|TRBD2
TGCGCCAGCAGCCAAGGGCCTCGACTAGCGGGATTAACCTACGAGCAGTACTTC
CASSQGPRLAGLTYEQYF
>TRBJ2-6|TRBV5-1|NA|NA
TGCGCCAGCAGAACACAAATCTCTGGGGCCAACGTCCTGACTTTC
CASRTQISGANVLTF
>TRBJ1-1|TRBV30|NA|TRBD1
TGTGCCTGGTGGGCAGGGGGCACTGAAGCTTTCTTT
CAWWAGGTEAFF
>TRBJ1-1|TRBV6-1|NA|NA
TGTGCCAGCAGGAACAGGGCGATGAACACTGAAGCTTTCTTT
CASRNRAMNTEAFF
>TRBJ2-1|TRBV9|NA|TRBD2
TGTGCCAGCAGCGTCACTAGCGGGAGTATCTATGAGCAGTTCTTC
CASSVTSGSIYEQFF
>TRBJ2-7|TRBV5-1|NA|TRBD2
TGCGCCAGCAGCCATAGGGGGCTAGCGGGGAACTTC
CASSHRGLAGNF
>TRBJ1-1|TRBV7-2|NA|NA
TGTGCCAGCAGCTTTCCAGGGATGAACACTGAAGCTTTCTTT
CASSFPGMNTEAFF
>TRBJ2-5|TRBV7-7|NA|TRBD2
TGTGCCAGCAGCCAGGGAGGGACGGAGAAAGAGACCCAGTACTTC
CASSQGGTEKETQYF
>TRBJ2-2|TRBV2|NA|NA
TGTGCCAGCAGCGGGGGAACGAACACCGGGGAGCTGTTTTTT
CASSGGTNTGELFF
>TRBJ2-1|TRBV7-2|NA|TRBD2
TGTGCCAGCAGCTTAGCCCCTAGCGGGGTCGGGTCTGGTGAGCAGTTCTTC
CASSLAPSGVGSGEQFF
>TRBJ2-7|TRBV27|NA|NA
TGTGCCAGCAGTTTAATTAGCCCCTACGAGCAGTACTTC
CASSLISPYEQYF